Presented here are 4 T cell receptor beta chains from one specimen sequenced in a study of vaccination and CD4 T cells after COVID-19. TCRdb redid the calling of the PCR reads with MiXCR, one entry per CDR3 protein. The data show 20,000 or so distinct CDR3 sequences, less than 70% seen once. This specimen was CD4+ T cells from blood, taken after SARS-CoV-2 vaccination. The receptors were sampled from a human donor who had recovered from COVID-19.

The chain has TRBV28 and TRBJ2-1; D remains unclear. CDR3 size: 16 residues. The germline V and J ends were trimmed by 8 bases and 5 bases, with 22 bases remaining between them. Germline assignment: CDR1 MDHEN and CDR2 SYDVKM. CDR3 DNA sequence: TGTGCCAGCTTATCGACTGTCTTTAACCCTAACAATGAGCAGTTCTTC. Protein: CASLSTVFNPNNEQFF.

This clonotype has more than one count but fewer than ten. The chain couples TRBV7-9 to TRBJ2-1; no firm D call. Germline V lookup: CDR1 SEHNR, CDR2 FQNEAQ (reference sequence). Trimming left V 0 bases short and J 3 bases short, with 3 bases between. The CDR3 runs 13 residues. The CDR3 sequence: CASSLALYNEQFF. DNA for the CDR3: TGTGCCAGCAGCTTAGCCCTCTACAATGAGCAGTTCTTC.

The chain is built from TRBV20-1 and TRBJ2-3; D could derive from TRBD1 or TRBD2 (5 bases each). Germline V gene lookup returns CDR1 DFQATT and CDR2 SNEGSKA (reference sequence). V lost 5 bases to trimming and J lost 3 bases, with 27 bases between them. This CDR3 has 18 amino acids. CDR3 DNA sequence: TGCAGTGCTTCCCTAGTGGGGCGGAGAGGGCCAAGTACAGATACGCAGTATTTT. It encodes CSASLVGRRGPSTDTQYF.

This chain links TRBV2 with TRBJ1-5; TRBD1 might be the D (5 bases). The length of the CDR3 is 14 residues. Germline V gene lookup returns CDR1 SNHLY and CDR2 FYNNEI. Trimming stripped 4 bases from V and 4 bases from J, with 11 bases between. The CDR3 region is CASSGAQENQPQHF. The CDR3 DNA reads as TGTGCCAGCAGTGGAGCACAGGAAAATCAGCCCCAGCATTTT.